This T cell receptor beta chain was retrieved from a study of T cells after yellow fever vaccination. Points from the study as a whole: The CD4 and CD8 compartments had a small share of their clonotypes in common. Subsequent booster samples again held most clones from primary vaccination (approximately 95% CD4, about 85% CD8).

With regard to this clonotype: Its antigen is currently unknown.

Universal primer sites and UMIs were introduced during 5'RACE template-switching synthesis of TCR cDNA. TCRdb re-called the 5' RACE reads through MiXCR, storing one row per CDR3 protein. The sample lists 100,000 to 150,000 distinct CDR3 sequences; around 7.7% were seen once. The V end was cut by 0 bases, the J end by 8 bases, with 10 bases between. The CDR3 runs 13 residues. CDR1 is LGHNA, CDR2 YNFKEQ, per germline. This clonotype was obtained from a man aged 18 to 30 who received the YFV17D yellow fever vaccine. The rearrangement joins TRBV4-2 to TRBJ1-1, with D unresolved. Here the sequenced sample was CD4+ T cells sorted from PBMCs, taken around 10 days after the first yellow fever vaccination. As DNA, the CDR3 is TGTGCCAGCAGCCAAGATGGAAGGTTGGAAGCTTTCTTT. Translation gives CASSQDGRLEAFF.